This T cell receptor (beta chain) comes out of a study of T cell responses to AZD1222 COVID-19 vaccine (dated by TCRdb to about 2021). Notes on the research overall: AZD1222 recipients given second doses at about 4 weeks or at about 12 weeks were pooled, since spike-specific TCR depth and breadth were not found to differ between the two schedules. A total of approximately 240 trial participants underwent TCR sequencing, of whom 200 to 220 received two doses of AZD1222 and some 26 received two doses of the MenACWY control vaccine. Trial participants were enrolled by age into subgroups of 18-55, 56-69 and 70-plus years, and roughly 150, 30 and 60 TCR-sequenced participants, respectively, were included in these subgroups. Findings and caveats that apply to the study as a whole: The 56-69-year group was small, and its depth increase did not reach significance, likely because of low power. The whole spike protein was spanned by vaccine-associated CD4 TCRs, and dominant responses were seen in regions 160-218 and 743-854. Participants were mostly white British, with more females than males. The authors suggested clonal diversity may have been underestimated. Because no day 14 peak-response samples were available, the repertoires could be characterized only after the peak T cell response. After two AZD1222 doses, spike-specific TCR breadth and depth were significantly higher than at day 0 and than in MenACWY recipients. Conclusions about previously exposed vaccinees were limited because only a handful of AZD1222 recipients were SARS-CoV-2 seropositive at baseline. Epitopes outside the regions mutated in the B.1.351 and B.1.1.7 variants were reportedly recognized by nearly half of the unique spike-specific TCRs.

Only one count was recorded for this clone. What this receptor recognizes is not known. Base quality data are lacking; no much larger clone is found one base away. The CDR3 regions of human TCRbeta chains were subjected to immunosequencing. In the source study's methods: TCRs in the repertoires were matched against a reference library of SARS-CoV-2-specific TCRs that had been generated with the MIRA antigen-specificity platform. Breadth was defined as the fraction of unique TCRs that were SARS-CoV-2-associated. Depth was defined as the fraction of total T cells that were SARS-CoV-2-associated. Each spike-specific TCR was assigned to its reactive spike region and to a CD4 or CD8 class using the MIRA data. Log10-transformed breadth and depth values were compared by one-way ANOVA with Sidak's multiple comparisons tests. This immuneACCESS table, as held by TCRdb, lists in-frame sequences with V and J called but not all clones. Of the missing ones, under half trace to an unresolved V gene in checked studies; the others have no known cause. That table gives V, J and clone size, and the DNA gave D and trimming. The sample records around 50,000 clones, around 84% of which are singletons. The biggest ten clones account for about a tenth of the sample.

Per the publication, the time point label means: baseline before first vaccination. Vaccinee samples came from UK trials COV001 and COV002, including a single-blind randomized controlled phase 2/3 trial of AZD1222 (ChAdOx1 nCoV-19) in healthy adults. For TCRbeta chain sequencing, PBMC samples were collected from trial participants at day 0 and at day 28 after the second dose. The TCR comes from an adult in good health. This material consisted of peripheral blood, taken on day 0 of AZD1222 vaccination.

The DNA reads TGTGCTAGTGGTCCAGGGACTAGCGGGGGTAGCACAGATACGCAGTATTTT. Translation gives CASGPGTSGGSTDTQYF. The V gene is TRBV12-5 and the J gene is TRBJ2-3, with 14 bases aligning to TRBD2. The CDR3 runs 17 residues from the cysteine to the phenylalanine. Only the CDR3 portion is preserved as DNA: 51 bases, with reading frame beginning at the first base. V loses 5 bases at its end and J loses 0 bases; junction bases beyond the gene matches: 4. CDR1 and CDR2, looked up from the germline V gene, are LGHNT and FRNRAP.